Listed here are 17 T cell receptor beta chains from one sample, sequenced in a study of cytomegalovirus exposure and HLA in healthy donors. PCR primers comprised 60 Vbeta and 13 Jbeta primers. The table came from immunoSEQ multiplex PCR; TCRdb's copy has only in-frame clones and leaves some out. The table shows some 200,000 clones, with almost 85% occurring only once. Input material: PBMCs. The source of these receptors is a woman in her forties in good health and CMV-seronegative.

This sequence joins TRBV25-1 and TRBJ1-2; 8 nucleotides agree with TRBD1. From germline, CDR1 is MGHDK and CDR2 SYGVNS. The CDR3 extends over 14 amino acids. V shed 2 bases, J shed 4 bases, and the junction held 3 bases outside the gene matches. CDR3 loop: CASSEPTGAYGYTF. The CDR3 DNA reads TGTGCCAGCAGTGAACCGACAGGGGCCTATGGCTACACCTTC.

The CDR3 is CASSVLTGANVLTF. In DNA form, the CDR3 reads TGTGCCAGTAGTGTACTAACCGGGGCCAACGTCCTGACTTTC. The J gene is TRBJ2-6, the V gene TRBV19; D unresolved. CDR1 LNHDA and CDR2 SQIVND come from the germline V gene (reference sequence). V lost 5 bases, J lost 4 bases, and 9 bases lay in between. This CDR3 has 14 amino acids.

The J gene is TRBJ1-4, the V gene TRBV2; possibly TRBD1 for D (5 bases). The CDR3 is made up of 14 amino acids. Trimming left V 5 bases short and J 2 bases short, with 9 bases between. From germline, CDR1 is SNHLY and CDR2 FYNNEI. The CDR3: CASSRGRTNEKLFF. CDR3 sequence (DNA): TGTGCCAGCAGTAGGGGTCGGACTAATGAAAAACTGTTTTTT.

In DNA form, the CDR3 reads TGCAGCGTCGAGGGACAGACCGGGGAGCTGTTTTTT. Amino acids: CSVEGQTGELFF. The chain combines TRBV29-1 with TRBJ2-2; 7 nucleotides agree with TRBD1. J lost 5 bases, V lost 6 bases, and 3 bases had no gene match. From germline, CDR1 is SQVTM and CDR2 ANQGSEA. The CDR3 loop spans 12 amino acids.

This clone came up a few times. The chain uses TRBV7-2 and TRBJ2-7; D is possibly TRBD1 (6 bases). CDR1 and CDR2 (germline): SGHTA, FQGNSA. CDR3 length: 14 amino acids. The V gene lost 2 bases and the J gene lost 3 bases, with 11 bases spanning the gap. Written as DNA, the CDR3 is TGTGCCAGCAGCTTAATGGGACACCTCTACGAGCAGTACTTC. This gives the protein CASSLMGHLYEQYF. The whole variable domain, remainder taken from reference TRBV7-2 and TRBJ2-7, is GAGVSQSPSNKVTEKGKDVELRCDPISGHTALYWYRQSLGQGLEFLIYFQGNSAPDKSGLPSDRFSAERTGGSVSTLTIQRTQQEDSAVYLCASSLMGHLYEQYFGPGTRLTVT.

The J gene is TRBJ2-5, the V gene TRBV29-1; tentatively, D is TRBD2 (5 bases). Per the germline V gene, CDR1 is SQVTM and CDR2 is ANQGSEA. The CDR3 extends over 14 amino acids. Trimming took off 8 bases at V and 2 bases at J, with 18 bases between the two ends. The CDR3 here is CSTRTGSTQETQYF. The CDR3 nucleotides are TGCAGCACCAGAACGGGGTCTACGCAAGAGACCCAGTACTTC.

V usage is TRBV5-1 and J usage is TRBJ2-1, with 9 bases fitting TRBD2. This CDR3 has 15 amino acids. Germline-derived CDR1 and CDR2 are SGHRS and YFSETQ. J lost 7 bases, V lost 0 bases, and 5 bases had no gene match. The DNA of the CDR3 is TGCGCCAGCAGCTTGGCGGCTAGCGGGGTAAATGAGCAGTTCTTC. Translation gives CASSLAASGVNEQFF.

The genes are TRBV4-2 and TRBJ2-6; D unresolved. Trimming stripped 1 base from V and 2 bases from J, with 6 bases between. Germline CDR1 reads LGHNA; CDR2 reads YNFKEQ. The CDR3 is 15 amino acids. CDR3 sequence (DNA): TGTGCCAGCAGCCAAGCCCGGGCTGGGGCCAACGTCCTGACTTTC. Its protein product is CASSQARAGANVLTF.

The chain employs TRBV27 and TRBJ2-3; no definite D call. V lost 1 base, J lost 4 bases, and 6 bases lay in between. Germline V gene data show CDR1 as MNHEY and CDR2 as SMNVEV (reference sequence). The CDR3 is 13 amino acids. The CDR3 protein is CASSLWQADTQYF. Written as DNA, the CDR3 is TGTGCCAGCAGTTTATGGCAAGCAGATACGCAGTATTTT.

The chain combines TRBV30 with TRBJ1-1; 9 bases are a match to TRBD1. The trim removed 3 bases at V and 0 bases at J, leaving 8 bases unmatched. Germline V gives CDR1 GTSNPN, CDR2 SVGIG (reference sequence). This CDR3 is 16 amino acids long. The CDR3 DNA follows: TGTGCCTGGAGCCCCGGGACAGGGTTCATGAACACTGAAGCTTTCTTT. Translating gives CAWSPGTGFMNTEAFF.

The chain couples TRBV19 to TRBJ2-2; 8 nucleotides line up with TRBD1. V shed 10 bases, J shed 2 bases, and the junction held 9 bases outside the gene matches. The CDR3 consists of 15 residues. Per the germline V gene, CDR1 is LNHDA and CDR2 is SQIVND (reference sequence). The CDR3 loop is CATRGQGYNTGELFF. The CDR3 coding sequence is TGTGCCACCCGTGGACAGGGTTATAACACCGGGGAGCTGTTTTTT.

With regard to this clone: This specimen includes other DNA sequences encoding the same CDR3. The chain uses TRBV5-4 and TRBJ1-1, with D perhaps TRBD1 (5 bases). CDR3 size: 16 residues. The V gene's germline CDR1 is SGHNT and CDR2 YYREEE (reference sequence). Trimming pared 4 bases from V and 0 bases from J, leaving 16 bases between. The CDR3 loop is CASSPDPGILNTEAFF. The CDR3 nucleotides read TGTGCCAGCAGCCCCGACCCAGGGATCTTGAACACTGAAGCTTTCTTT.

The chain is built from TRBV2 and TRBJ1-5; TRBD1 matches at 8 bases. J lost 2 bases, V lost 7 bases, and 7 bases had no gene match. Germline CDR1 SNHLY, CDR2 FYNNEI. This CDR3 is built from 15 residues. The CDR3 DNA sequence: TGTGCCAGCAATCCGACAGGGGTAGGCAATCAGCCCCAGCATTTT. Its translation: CASNPTGVGNQPQHF.

This chain connects TRBV30 to TRBJ1-4; D is perhaps TRBD1 (5 bases). The V and J ends lost 3 bases and 5 bases respectively, with 13 bases between them. The CDR3 spans 14 residues. Germline lookup yields CDR1 GTSNPN and CDR2 SVGIG (reference sequence). DNA for the CDR3: TGTGCCTGGAGGTCGGTGGGGGGAAATGAAAAACTGTTTTTT. Amino acids: CAWRSVGGNEKLFF. Filled out from reference TRBV30 and TRBJ1-4, the complete variable domain reads SQTIHQWPATLVQPVGSPLSLECTVEGTSNPNLYWYRQAAGRGLQLLFYSVGIGQISSEVPQNLSASRPQDRQFILSSKKLLLSDSGFYLCAWRSVGGNEKLFFGSGTQLSVL.

This clone has only a few counts. In DNA, the CDR3 is TGTGCCAGCAGCTTGACAGGAACGTCCTACGAGCAGTACTTC. Amino acids: CASSLTGTSYEQYF. V usage is TRBV13 and J usage is TRBJ2-7; D may be TRBD1 (6 bases). The length of the CDR3 is 14 residues. CDR1 and CDR2 (germline): PRHDT, FYEKMQ (reference sequence). Trimming cost V 3 bases and J 1 base, with 10 bases left between them.

The chain carries TRBV28 and TRBJ1-5, with a possible D match to TRBD1 (5 bases). Trimming left V 7 bases short and J 11 bases short, with 21 bases between. Germline-derived CDR1 and CDR2 are MDHEN and SYDVKM. The CDR3 loop spans 14 amino acids. In DNA form, the CDR3 reads TGTGCCAGCAATCTTGGGGCCTCTGAGTTGTCCCAGCATTTT. This encodes CASNLGASELSQHF.

V and J are TRBV27 and TRBJ2-7; 10 bases are a match to TRBD1. Germline V gene sequence: CDR1 MNHEY, CDR2 SMNVEV (reference sequence). J gave up 3 bases and V 3 bases, and 11 bases lay outside the gene matches. The CDR3 is 17 residues long. The CDR3 DNA is TGTGCCAGCAGTTTGGACAGGGGGGAGGGTGGGGACTACGAGCAGTACTTC. Its protein product is CASSLDRGEGGDYEQYF.